The clone carrying this T cell receptor beta chain has at least ten counts. Its cognate antigen is unknown. A single record per CDR3 protein comes from TCRdb applying MiXCR to the 5' RACE reads. The table has 150,000 to 200,000 distinct CDR3 sequences, 14% seen once. The germline V and J ends were trimmed by 7 bases and 2 bases, with 9 bases remaining between them. The CDR3 consists of 11 residues. CDR1 and CDR2 (germline): DFQATT, SNEGSKA (reference sequence). The data belong to a study of T-cell memory formation after mild COVID-19. Study as a whole: Across donors, TCR clusters were largely donor specific. Study outcomes and limitations: From day 15 to 85, contracting clones were balanced between CD4 and CD8, whereas later expanders leaned toward CD4+.

Sequencing used PBMCs or a T cell subset sorted from them (not recorded which). The receptor was isolated from an adult woman who had mild COVID-19 (a few samples of this study predate the infection). Cell type and time point are not known. This chain joins TRBV20-1 and TRBJ2-7; perhaps TRBD1 as D (6 bases). This CDR3 reads CSVGGAYEQYF. The CDR3 DNA is TGCAGTGTAGGGGGAGCCTACGAGCAGTACTTC.